These 30 T cell receptor beta chains originate from one sample sequenced in a study of shared clonotypes between healthy human individuals. Measured with immunoSEQ multiplex PCR; TCRdb has only the in-frame clones, and not every one. This table holds about 1.1 million clones, approximately 80% found once. Input material: memory CD4+ T cells from PBMCs. Subset reported: CD45RA-negative fraction. The origin of the receptors is a young man in good health. Some clones in this sample may be carry-over from other donors' samples.

V gene TRBV2 combines with J gene TRBJ1-2, with 10 bases that match TRBD1. In germline, CDR1 is SNHLY, CDR2 FYNNEI. V was pared by 7 bases and J by 8 bases, with 13 bases of the junction left unmatched. CDR3 length: 15 residues. Written as DNA, the CDR3 is TGTGCCAGCACCGAACTCAGACAGGGGGCCTCCGGCTACACCTTC. Protein sequence: CASTELRQGASGYTF.

The CDR3, as DNA: TGTGCCAGCAGTGACAGGGTCGATCAGCCCCAGCATTTT. As protein: CASSDRVDQPQHF. J is TRBJ1-5 and V is TRBV6-1, with TRBD1 as a possible D gene (5 bases). This CDR3 is 13 amino acids long. V was shortened by 3 bases and J by 5 bases, with 8 bases between the two germline ends. Germline V gives CDR1 MNHNS, CDR2 SASEGT.

The gene calls are TRBV11-3 and TRBJ2-2; 8 nucleotides line up with TRBD1. CDR3 length: 18 residues. Germline CDR1 SGHNT, CDR2 YENEEA. The ends lost 5 bases at V and 2 bases at J; junction bases unmatched: 13. CDR3 nucleotide sequence: TGTGCCAGCAGCCCTCACCCACTACAGGGGGTTAACACCGGGGAGCTGTTTTTT. As protein: CASSPHPLQGVNTGELFF.

This clone was found a few times. The V and J genes are TRBV7-8 and TRBJ2-7; D not resolved. CDR1 is SGHVS and CDR2 is FQNEAQ in the germline V gene. Deletions cut 5 bases from V and 2 bases from J, with 16 bases between. This CDR3 is built from 15 residues. The CDR3 DNA follows: TGTGCCAGCAGCCTACAAGTGACGGAGACCTACGAGCAGTACTTC. Protein product: CASSLQVTETYEQYF.

The chain joins TRBV7-2 to TRBJ1-4; 7 nucleotides agree with TRBD1. Losses at the gene ends were 6 bases for V and 10 bases for J; bases not matched to a gene: 5. The CDR3 spans 12 residues. CDR1 and CDR2 from the germline V gene are SGHTA and FQGNSA. The CDR3 loop reads CASRIPGGKLFF. Here the CDR3 DNA reads TGTGCCAGCAGAATCCCAGGGGGAAAACTGTTTTTT.

The chain joins TRBV5-1 to TRBJ2-7; 7 bases agree with TRBD2. The V gene's germline CDR1 is SGHRS and CDR2 YFSETQ. CDR3 length: 14 amino acids. With V trimmed by 2 bases and J by 5 bases, 7 bases remained unmatched. Here the CDR3 reads CASSLALGTNEQYF. CDR3 nucleotide sequence: TGCGCCAGCAGCTTAGCACTGGGGACTAACGAGCAGTACTTC.

The chain uses TRBV7-8 and TRBJ1-3, with 8 bases fitting TRBD1. Germline V gene sequence: CDR1 SGHVS, CDR2 FQNEAQ. V shed 0 bases and J 1 base; nucleotides not matched to a gene: 8. This CDR3 spans 18 amino acids. CDR3 nucleotides: TGTGCCAGCAGCTTAGCAGTGGCAGGGGGCTCGTCTGGAAACACCATATATTTT. This encodes CASSLAVAGGSSGNTIYF.

A remark on this clone: Given a much more abundant clone one base away, this may be a read error. DNA of the CDR3: TGTGCCAGCAGCGCAGCTAGCACAGATACGCAGTATTTT. As protein: CASSAASTDTQYF. The rearrangement joins TRBV5-6 to TRBJ2-3, with D uncertain. Germline values: CDR1 SGHDT, CDR2 YYEEEE. This CDR3 is 13 amino acids long. Trimming stripped 4 bases from V and 0 bases from J, with 6 bases between.

The chain joins TRBV5-3 to TRBJ1-5, with 10 bases that match TRBD1. TRBV5-3 is an ORF, and what it does is uncertain. Unmatched junction bases numbered 13, after V lost 10 bases and J lost 6 bases. CDR3 length: 15 residues. CDR3 amino acids: CAGKKGQGSVQPQHF. CDR3 nucleotides: TGTGCCGGAAAGAAGGGACAGGGGTCGGTTCAGCCCCAGCATTTT.

V is TRBV4-3 and J is TRBJ1-5, with D uncertain. The germline V gene has CDR1 LGHNA and CDR2 YSLEER. With 0 bases removed from V and 3 bases from J, the gap between germline ends came to 9 bases. This CDR3 is built from 15 residues. The DNA of the CDR3 is TGCGCCAGCAGCCAAGATCCTCAGAACAATCAGCCCCAGCATTTT. It is translated as CASSQDPQNNQPQHF.

CDR3 sequence (DNA): TGTGCCAGCAGCTCCAGCGTCGGGACCGGGGAGCTGTTTTTT. It is translated as CASSSSVGTGELFF. V is TRBV5-4 and J is TRBJ2-2; D ambiguous. The CDR3 contains 14 residues. V was cut by 3 bases and J by 5 bases, with 11 bases left in between. Germline V gene lookup returns CDR1 SGHNT and CDR2 YYREEE (reference sequence).

The chain is built from TRBV9 and TRBJ2-1; 9 positions match TRBD1. The trim removed 1 base at V and 4 bases at J, leaving 3 bases unmatched. CDR3 length: 15 residues. CDR1 and CDR2 (germline): SGDLS, YYNGEE. CDR3 region: CASSVRDREYNEQFF. DNA for the CDR3: TGTGCCAGCAGCGTACGGGACAGGGAGTACAATGAGCAGTTCTTC. The variable domain in full, completed from reference TRBV9 and TRBJ2-1, reads DSGVTQTPKHLITATGQRVTLRCSPRSGDLSVYWYQQSLDQGLQFLIQYYNGEERAKGNILERFSAQQFPDLHSELNLSSLELGDSALYFCASSVRDREYNEQFFGPGTRLTVL.

The chain joins TRBV5-1 to TRBJ2-1; no clear D. Between the trimmed V and J ends, which lost 5 bases and 10 bases, there was a span of 16 bases. CDR1 and CDR2 (germline): SGHRS, YFSETQ. CDR3 length equals 13 residues. The CDR3 DNA is TGCGCCAGCAGTTCTTATATTATGTGGGAGCAGTTCTTC. Amino acid sequence: CASSSYIMWEQFF.

This clone was found a few times. The chain couples TRBV7-2 to TRBJ1-2, with D perhaps matching TRBD1 (5 bases). Germline lookup yields CDR1 SGHTA and CDR2 FQGNSA. This CDR3 is 14 amino acids long. Trimming took 5 bases from V and 4 from J, leaving 14 bases between them. CDR3: CASSPQGEGYGYTF. Written as DNA, the CDR3 is TGTGCCAGCAGCCCTCAGGGTGAGGGCTATGGCTACACCTTC.

This clone has a handful of counts. The chain has TRBV2 and TRBJ2-7, with 8 bases identical to TRBD1. The trim removed 4 bases at V and 5 bases at J, leaving 7 bases unmatched. CDR3 length: 14 amino acids. Germline V gene lookup returns CDR1 SNHLY and CDR2 FYNNEI. The CDR3 coding sequence is TGTGCCAGCAGTGGCCAGGGGGCTAGCCACGAGCAGTACTTC. Translating gives CASSGQGASHEQYF.

V usage is TRBV5-1 and J usage is TRBJ2-7; TRBD1 or TRBD2 may be the D gene (5 bases each). The CDR3 is made up of 17 amino acids. CDR1 is SGHRS, CDR2 YFSETQ, per germline. V was cut by 4 bases and J by 4 bases, with 24 bases left in between. In nucleotides, the CDR3 is TGCGCCAGCAGCCCCACCCACGGGGCCCTTATCTTATACGAGCAGTACTTC. Its translation is CASSPTHGALILYEQYF.

The chain joins TRBV2 to TRBJ2-2, with TRBD1 identical over 9 bases. Losses at the gene ends were 6 bases for V and 2 bases for J; bases not matched to a gene: 4. Germline-derived CDR1 and CDR2 are SNHLY and FYNNEI. The CDR3 consists of 15 residues. CDR3 sequence reads: CASSPDRGNTGELFF. The DNA of the CDR3 is TGTGCCAGCAGCCCGGACAGGGGTAACACCGGGGAGCTGTTTTTT.

This chain connects TRBV7-2 to TRBJ2-1; a weak D match, TRBD1 (6 bases). The CDR3 has 14 amino acids. Looked up from germline, CDR1 is SGHTA and CDR2 is FQGNSA. With 2 bases removed from V and 5 bases from J, the gap between germline ends came to 10 bases. The CDR3 DNA is TGTGCCAGCAGCTTATCGTGGGACAACAATGAGCAGTTCTTC. Translated: CASSLSWDNNEQFF.

This chain connects TRBV7-6 to TRBJ2-2; D is ambiguous. Germline V lookup: CDR1 SGHVS, CDR2 FNYEAQ. This CDR3 comprises 13 residues. The germline V and J ends were trimmed by 2 bases and 4 bases, with 5 bases remaining between them. CDR3 protein: CASSLSPTGELFF. The CDR3 DNA reads TGTGCCAGCAGCTTATCCCCCACCGGGGAGCTGTTTTTT.

Turning to this clone: A much larger clone lies one base from this, so it may be a read error. This specimen includes other DNA sequences encoding the same CDR3. The chain joins TRBV6-5 to TRBJ1-5; TRBD1 matches 7 bases. CDR1 MNHEY and CDR2 SVGAGI come from the germline V gene. This CDR3 region has 15 residues. CDR3 protein: CASSSGGGSNQPQHF. The CDR3 coding sequence is TGTGCCAGCAGTTCAGGGGGGGGTAGCAATCAGCCCCAGCACTTT.

The chain uses TRBV29-1 and TRBJ1-4, with D possibly TRBD1 on 5 matching bases. Deletions cut 8 bases from V and 1 base from J, with 17 bases between. Germline V CDR1 and CDR2: SQVTM, ANQGSEA. The CDR3 is made up of 15 amino acids. DNA of the CDR3: TGCAGCACCCTGGGGGTGGACGGAACTAATGAAAAACTGTTTTTT. Translation: CSTLGVDGTNEKLFF.

The V gene is TRBV28, the J gene TRBJ2-3; TRBD2 matches at 11 bases. This CDR3 is 15 amino acids long. J lost 1 base, V lost 5 bases, and 2 bases had no gene match. Germline loops: CDR1 MDHEN, CDR2 SYDVKM. The CDR3 region is CASSNSGGGTDTQYF. CDR3 coding DNA: TGTGCCAGCAGTAATAGCGGGGGGGGCACAGATACGCAGTATTTT.

The J gene is TRBJ2-1, the V gene TRBV10-3; D may match TRBD1 or TRBD2 (5 bases each). CDR1 and CDR2 from the germline V gene are ENHRY and SYGVKD. This CDR3 has 14 amino acids. V shed 1 base and J shed 6 bases, with 10 bases lying between them. In DNA form, the CDR3 reads TGTGCCATCAGTGAGTTTCGGGACCCCAATGAGCAGTTCTTC. This translates into CAISEFRDPNEQFF.

The V call is TRBV4-3, the J call TRBJ1-2; possible D gene TRBD1, 5 bases. The CDR3 length is 15 residues. The germline V gene has CDR1 LGHNA and CDR2 YSLEER. Trimming took 0 bases from V and 5 from J, leaving 13 bases between them. The CDR3 sequence: CASSQDRNRRYGYTF. The CDR3 DNA follows: TGCGCCAGCAGCCAAGATCGGAACAGGAGATATGGCTACACCTTC.

V usage is TRBV6-1 and J usage is TRBJ2-3, with 9 bases identical to TRBD2. Per the germline V gene, CDR1 is MNHNS and CDR2 is SASEGT. This CDR3 spans 15 amino acids. Losses at the gene ends were 5 bases for V and 1 base for J; bases not matched to a gene: 4. The CDR3, as DNA: TGTGCCAGCAGTCTACTAGCGGGCGGCACAGATACGCAGTATTTT. As protein: CASSLLAGGTDTQYF.

The V and J genes are TRBV30 and TRBJ1-2; a possible D gene is TRBD1 (5 bases). CDR1 is GTSNPN, CDR2 SVGIG, per germline (reference sequence). The CDR3 is 13 amino acids. Trimming took 0 bases from V and 8 from J, leaving 13 bases between them. DNA for the CDR3: TGTGCCTGGAGTGTAGTCGTGGGACGCGGCTACACCTTC. Its protein product is CAWSVVVGRGYTF. Using reference TRBV30 and TRBJ1-2 for the parts outside the CDR3, the full variable domain is SQTIHQWPATLVQPVGSPLSLECTVEGTSNPNLYWYRQAAGRGLQLLFYSVGIGQISSEVPQNLSASRPQDRQFILSSKKLLLSDSGFYLCAWSVVVGRGYTFGSGTRLTVV.

The chain recombines TRBV27 with TRBJ1-2; 7 positions match TRBD1. Per germline, CDR1 MNHEY and CDR2 SMNVEV (reference sequence). The V segment lost 6 bases and the J segment 4 bases; nucleotides outside the gene matches: 14. The CDR3 length is 16 residues. The CDR3 region is CASSSKVRGRTYGYTF. The CDR3 DNA reads as TGTGCCAGCAGCTCCAAGGTTAGGGGGCGCACCTATGGCTACACCTTC.

A single count supports this clone. This chain joins TRBV18 and TRBJ1-1, with a possible D match to TRBD1 (6 bases). Trimming removed 2 bases from V and 3 bases from J, with 13 bases in between. The CDR3 has 15 residues. Germline V gene data show CDR1 as KGHSH and CDR2 as LQKENI. Written as DNA, the CDR3 is TGTGCCAGCTCACCAGGCCAGGGGATCGACACTGAAGCTTTCTTT. Translation: CASSPGQGIDTEAFF.

The chain combines TRBV7-3 with TRBJ2-3, with 7 bases fitting TRBD2. Germline lookup yields CDR1 SGHTA and CDR2 FQGTGA. The CDR3 is 12 amino acids. J gave up 11 bases and V 4 bases, and 6 bases lay outside the gene matches. The CDR3 coding sequence is TGTGCCAGCAGCTCTCAGGCGGGGGTGCAGTATTTT. Protein sequence: CASSSQAGVQYF.

Of note for this clone: In the same sample, other DNA sequences code for this CDR3. The chain employs TRBV11-2 and TRBJ1-1; 7 bases are shared with TRBD1. This CDR3 is 13 amino acids long. V was clipped by 5 bases and J by 4 bases; unmatched bases: 4. Germline V lookup: CDR1 SGHAT, CDR2 FQNNGV. CDR3 protein: CASSPGQFTEAFF. CDR3 DNA sequence: TGTGCCAGCAGCCCGGGACAGTTCACTGAAGCTTTCTTT.